The T cell receptor (beta chain) under discussion was sequenced for a study of early T cells in non-severe SARS-CoV-2 infection. The overall study: The input, bulk RNA from unsorted whole blood, was sequenced, and chains were unpaired.

Attached unique molecular identifiers marked individual cDNA molecules. MiXCR, applied by TCRdb to the 5' RACE reads, yields one record per CDR3 protein. The sample consists of under 100,000 distinct CDR3 sequences, roughly an eighth of them appearing once. This clonotype appeared a few times. Antigen: not known. Whole-study findings and limits: There was a bias toward anti-spike CD8 responses in VDJdb matching, which missed private and CD4 specificities.

This sequence originates from an adult who was a healthcare worker with PCR-confirmed SARS-CoV-2 infection or an uninfected control (not recorded which). The sample was whole blood.

CDR3 in amino acids: CASSQRDSFPYGYTF. CDR3 bases: TGCGCCAGCAGCCAGAGGGACAGTTTCCCCTATGGCTACACCTTC. The chain uses TRBV4-1 and TRBJ1-2; 7 positions match TRBD1. V gave up 3 bases and J gave up 4 bases; unmatched junction bases: 8. Germline CDR1 and CDR2: MGHRA and YSYEKL. This CDR3 has 15 amino acids.